These 21 T cell receptor beta chains were all obtained from the same sample, sequenced in a study of PD-1 blockade in classical Hodgkin lymphoma. Method: immunoSEQ multiplex PCR; TCRdb's copy keeps in-frame clones and lacks some. Among some 25,000 clones listed, around 88% were seen once. All patients experienced relapse after autologous stem cell transplantation, and brentuximab vedotin exposure was variable. Isolated CD8+ T cells were derived from thawed PBMCs through magnetic negative selection. The material sequenced was CD8+ T cells from blood, taken at baseline. The source is a human donor with classical Hodgkin lymphoma.

The chain links TRBV6-1 to TRBJ2-1; tentatively, D is TRBD1 or TRBD2 (6 bases each). This CDR3 is 15 amino acids long. Trimming cost V 5 bases and J 3 bases, with 14 bases left between them. Germline lookup yields CDR1 MNHNS and CDR2 SASEGT. The CDR3 is CASSSPGASYNEQFF. The CDR3 DNA sequence: TGTGCCAGCAGTTCCCCGGGGGCGAGCTACAATGAGCAGTTCTTC.

This chain links TRBV6-5 with TRBJ2-1; the D gene is possibly TRBD1 (6 bases). Trimming removed 4 bases from V and 14 bases from J, with 18 bases in between. Germline CDR1 is MNHEY and CDR2 is SVGAGI. CDR3 length: 13 residues. The chain's CDR3 is CASSSGHPDVEFF. CDR3 DNA: TGTGCCAGCAGTTCGGGACATCCTGACGTGGAGTTCTTC.

This clone was found a few times. The chain uses TRBV2 and TRBJ1-5; no reliable D call. V lost 6 bases and J 4 bases, leaving 10 bases between the germline ends. Germline lookup yields CDR1 SNHLY and CDR2 FYNNEI. The CDR3 runs to 13 residues. The CDR3 bases are TGTGCCAGCAGAGGGCAGCCAAATCAGCCCCAGCATTTT. It codes for CASRGQPNQPQHF.

The sample holds a few counts of this clone. At one boundary the junction diverges from the germline segment, which might be a read error. CDR3 region: CASSLGDRGQIF. In DNA form, the CDR3 reads TGTGCCAGCAGCTTGGGGGACAGGGGGCAGATCTTT. The rearrangement joins TRBV5-6 to TRBJ1-1; 12 nucleotides align to TRBD1. CDR1 and CDR2 from the germline V gene are SGHDT and YYEEEE. The CDR3 totals 12 residues.

The gene calls are TRBV28 and TRBJ2-3; D is uncertain. The CDR3 has 15 residues. Germline V CDR1 and CDR2: MDHEN, SYDVKM. V was clipped by 2 bases and J by 2 bases, with 11 bases between them. CDR3 coding DNA: TGTGCCAGCAGTTTACTGGCCTCAGACACAGATACGCAGTATTTT. Translated: CASSLLASDTDTQYF.

The chain has TRBV7-9 and TRBJ2-3; tentative D call: TRBD1 (5 bases). The germline gives CDR1 SEHNR, CDR2 FQNEAQ (reference sequence). This CDR3 region has 12 residues. Trimming removed 1 base from V and 6 bases from J, with 5 bases in between. CDR3 amino acids: CASSLEGDTQYF. As DNA, the CDR3 is TGTGCCAGCAGCTTAGAGGGGGATACGCAGTATTTT.

This chain joins TRBV30 and TRBJ2-7, with TRBD2 matching 10 bases. Germline trimming cut 0 bases from V and 4 bases from J; bases unmatched to any gene: 6. From germline, CDR1 is GTSNPN and CDR2 SVGIG (reference sequence). CDR3 length: 15 residues. CDR3 amino acids: CAWSVASGSSYEQYF. The DNA of the CDR3 is TGTGCCTGGAGTGTAGCTAGCGGGAGCTCTTACGAGCAGTACTTC.

The chain carries TRBV27 and TRBJ1-3; D call uncertain. CDR3 length: 13 amino acids. Trimming took off 8 bases at V and 4 bases at J, with 12 bases between the two ends. Germline values: CDR1 MNHEY, CDR2 SMNVEV (reference sequence). The CDR3 loop is CASGLSMGNTIYF. CDR3 nucleotides: TGTGCCAGCGGTCTTAGTATGGGAAACACCATATATTTT.

The chain combines TRBV28 with TRBJ2-2; the D gene is possibly TRBD2 (7 bases). The CDR3 is 19 amino acids. The V and J ends lost 3 bases and 6 bases respectively, with 26 bases between them. CDR1 is MDHEN, CDR2 SYDVKM, per germline. The CDR3 coding sequence is TGTGCCAGCAGTTTGGGCTGGGCCATGGGGGGGGCCAAGGCCGGGGAGCTGTTTTTT. This encodes CASSLGWAMGGAKAGELFF.

This chain joins TRBV6-1 and TRBJ2-7, with TRBD2 identical over 9 bases. The germline V gene encodes CDR1 MNHNS and CDR2 SASEGT. V was pared by 1 base and J by 5 bases, with 6 bases of the junction left unmatched. CDR3 length equals 15 residues. CDR3 region: CASSEGREGLDEQYF. As DNA, the CDR3 is TGTGCCAGCAGTGAAGGGCGGGAGGGCCTCGACGAGCAGTACTTC.

The chain carries TRBV7-6 and TRBJ2-5; D gene uncertain. The CDR3 runs to 14 residues. Trimming cost V 3 bases and J 3 bases, with 11 bases left between them. The germline CDR1 and CDR2 sequences are SGHVS and FNYEAQ. CDR3 sequence: CASSLGRIEETQYF. The CDR3 DNA reads TGTGCCAGCAGCTTGGGCAGAATTGAAGAGACCCAGTACTTC.

The genes are TRBV19 and TRBJ2-7; TRBD1 aligns across 9 bases. The germline V gene has CDR1 LNHDA and CDR2 SQIVND (reference sequence). With 3 bases clipped from V and 3 bases from J, the junction kept 21 bases outside the gene matches. CDR3 length: 20 amino acids. The CDR3 loop reads CASSIEGSWTGVSGRYEQYF. The CDR3 bases are TGTGCCAGTAGTATTGAAGGGAGTTGGACAGGGGTTTCTGGTCGCTACGAGCAGTACTTC. Full variable domain (outside the CDR3, taken from reference TRBV19 and TRBJ2-7): DGGITQSPKYLFRKEGQNVTLSCEQNLNHDAMYWYRQDPGQGLRLIYYSQIVNDFQKGDIAEGYSVSREKKESFPLTVTSAQKNPTAFYLCASSIEGSWTGVSGRYEQYFGPGTRLTVT.

The chain carries TRBV10-3 and TRBJ2-7; D tentatively reads TRBD1 or TRBD2 (5 bases each). The CDR3 is 11 residues long. In germline, CDR1 is ENHRY, CDR2 SYGVKD. V lost 10 bases and J lost 5, with 12 bases in between. CDR3 DNA sequence: TGTGCCAGTTCAGGGCGGGACGAGCAGTACTTC. Residues: CASSGRDEQYF.

The chain employs TRBV27 and TRBJ1-1, with 7 nucleotides matching TRBD1. Germline V CDR1 and CDR2: MNHEY, SMNVEV (reference sequence). The J segment lost 1 base and the V segment lost 6 bases, leaving 5 bases of the junction unmatched. CDR3 length: 14 residues. CDR3 DNA: TGTGCCAGCAGCCCTCGACAGGGGAACACTGAAGCTTTCTTT. As protein: CASSPRQGNTEAFF.

The chain couples TRBV6-1 to TRBJ1-2, with D tentatively TRBD1 (5 bases). Germline V gene lookup returns CDR1 MNHNS and CDR2 SASEGT. The V gene lost 4 bases and the J gene lost 4 bases, with 13 bases spanning the gap. The CDR3 is made up of 14 amino acids. The CDR3: CASSVWGRGYGYTF. CDR3 DNA: TGTGCCAGCAGTGTATGGGGCCGGGGCTATGGCTACACCTTC.

The chain couples TRBV5-6 to TRBJ2-1; D is unresolved. CDR3 length equals 15 residues. Germline V CDR1 and CDR2: SGHDT, YYEEEE. V was shortened by 5 bases and J by 0 bases, with 12 bases between the two germline ends. This CDR3 is CASRANPSSYNEQFF. In nucleotides, the CDR3 is TGTGCCAGCAGAGCTAATCCTTCCTCCTACAATGAGCAGTTCTTC.

The J gene is TRBJ1-2, the V gene TRBV19; no clear D gene. The CDR3 contains 15 residues. The germline CDR1 and CDR2 sequences are LNHDA and SQIVND (reference sequence). V lost 5 bases and J 13 bases, leaving 26 bases between the germline ends. DNA for the CDR3: TGTGCCAGTAGTGATCCCGACATGACGGGTAACCGGGGCACCTTC. Translating it yields CASSDPDMTGNRGTF. Variable domain in full (rest from reference TRBV19 and TRBJ1-2): DGGITQSPKYLFRKEGQNVTLSCEQNLNHDAMYWYRQDPGQGLRLIYYSQIVNDFQKGDIAEGYSVSREKKESFPLTVTSAQKNPTAFYLCASSDPDMTGNRGTFGSGTRLTVV.

The chain combines TRBV7-9 with TRBJ1-2; tentatively, D is TRBD1 (5 bases). Germline CDR1 SEHNR, CDR2 FQNEAQ (reference sequence). The CDR3 is 17 amino acids. V was clipped by 4 bases and J by 0 bases, with 18 bases between them. The CDR3 spells CASSSQGSQLANYGYTF. Written as DNA, the CDR3 is TGTGCCAGCAGCTCTCAGGGATCCCAACTTGCTAACTATGGCTACACCTTC.

The chain recombines TRBV5-4 with TRBJ2-7, with 8 bases that match TRBD1. J lost 2 bases, V lost 7 bases, and 8 bases had no gene match. Germline CDR1 SGHNT, CDR2 YYREEE (reference sequence). The CDR3 has 14 amino acids. The CDR3 DNA reads TGTGCCAGCGGACAGGGTCCCTCCGCCTACGAGCAGTACTTC. Protein: CASGQGPSAYEQYF.

The chain joins TRBV19 to TRBJ2-1; TRBD1 matches at 12 bases. V was clipped by 8 bases and J by 7 bases; unmatched bases: 9. The CDR3 is made up of 15 amino acids. Looked up from germline, CDR1 is LNHDA and CDR2 is SQIVND (reference sequence). DNA of the CDR3: TGTGCCAGTGGATACGGGACAGGGGGCTTTAATGAGCAGTTCTTC. As protein: CASGYGTGGFNEQFF.

The rearrangement joins TRBV7-9 to TRBJ2-7; D is tentatively TRBD1 or TRBD2 (5 bases each). Germline V lookup: CDR1 SEHNR, CDR2 FQNEAQ (reference sequence). V was trimmed by 5 bases and J by 2 bases, leaving 16 bases between them. CDR3 size: 15 residues. CDR3 sequence (DNA): TGTGCCAGCAGCCCGGGGTCAGGGTACACCTACGAGCAGTACTTC. It encodes CASSPGSGYTYEQYF. Full variable domain (missing parts from reference TRBV7-9 and TRBJ2-7): DTGVSQNPRHKITKRGQNVTFRCDPISEHNRLYWYRQTLGQGPEFLTYFQNEAQLEKSRLLSDRFSAERPKGSFSTLEIQRTEQGDSAMYLCASSPGSGYTYEQYFGPGTRLTVT.